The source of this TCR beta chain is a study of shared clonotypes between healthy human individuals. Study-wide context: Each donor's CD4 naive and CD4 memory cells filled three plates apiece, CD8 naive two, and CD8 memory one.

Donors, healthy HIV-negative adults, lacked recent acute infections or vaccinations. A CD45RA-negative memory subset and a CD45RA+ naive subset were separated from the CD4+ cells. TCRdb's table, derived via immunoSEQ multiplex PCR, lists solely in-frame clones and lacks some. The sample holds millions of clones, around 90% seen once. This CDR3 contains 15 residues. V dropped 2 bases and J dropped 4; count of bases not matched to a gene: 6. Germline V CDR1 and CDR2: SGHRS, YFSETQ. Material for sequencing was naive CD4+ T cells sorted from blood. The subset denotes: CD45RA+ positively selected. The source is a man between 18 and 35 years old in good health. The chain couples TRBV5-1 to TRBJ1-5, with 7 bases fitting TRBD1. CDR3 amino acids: CASSFTGDENQPQHF. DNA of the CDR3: TGCGCCAGCAGCTTTACAGGGGATGAGAATCAGCCCCAGCATTTT. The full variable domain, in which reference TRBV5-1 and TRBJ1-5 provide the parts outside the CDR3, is KAGVTQTPRYLIKTRGQQVTLSCSPISGHRSVSWYQQTPGQGLQFLFEYFSETQRNKGNFPGRFSGRQFSNSRSEMNVSTLELGDSALYLCASSFTGDENQPQHFGDGTRLSIL.